This T cell receptor (beta chain) appears in the sequencing data of a study of T cells in Graves' hyperthyroidism and ophthalmopathy. Using RNA transcripts as the source, TCR beta CDR3 regions were amplified. The HTBI primer set served for first-round RT-PCR of the TCR CDR3. TCRdb ran MiXCR on the multiplex PCR reads and lists one entry per CDR3 protein. The sample has roughly 330,000 distinct CDR3 sequences; roughly 17% are singletons. The V and J ends lost 1 base and 0 bases, in that order; junction bases with no gene match: 16. The CDR3 contains 20 residues. The germline V gene has CDR1 MRHNA and CDR2 SNTAGT. No ophthalmopathy progression within 18 months constituted stable Graves' hyperthyroidism.

V and J are TRBV6-4 and TRBJ2-3; TRBD2 matches at 7 bases. What was sequenced was blood. This receptor was taken from a man younger than 45 with Graves' hyperthyroidism. The CDR3 DNA follows: TGTGCCAGCAGTGACTGCTCGAGGGCGCATAGCGGGCCCAGCACAGATACGCAGTATTTT. Its protein is CASSDCSRAHSGPSTDTQYF.